This is a list of T cell receptor beta chains from one sample in a study of human T cells and chemical hapten exposure. MiXCR, applied by TCRdb to the RACE reads, yields one record per CDR3 protein. The data show some 62,000 distinct CDR3 sequences, approximately 11% seen once. The material sequenced was whole blood, taken in connection with sensitization to the hapten diphenylcyclopropenone (DPC). The origin of the receptors is a woman younger than 45 with alopecia areata. Some clones in this sample may be carry-over from other donors' samples. CDR3s include the opening cysteine and the closing phenylalanine or tryptophan. D genes are given only for firm matches. Expanded clones get a size class; other rows say once, few or many, or leave the size out.

D,V,J,size,DNA,CDR3
TRBD2,TRBV5-8,TRBJ2-5,few,TGTGCCAGCAGCTTTCCCCTAGCGGGGGGGCAAGTTCAAGAGACCCAGTACTTC,CASSFPLAGGQVQETQYF
TRBD1,TRBV19,TRBJ1-5,few,TGTGCCAGTAGTACGGGGACAGGGGAAAGGCCCCAGCATTTT,CASSTGTGERPQHF
NA,TRBV6-6,TRBJ1-1,many,TGTGCCAGCAGTTACAACCCTCAGGGAGACACTGAAGCTTTCTTT,CASSYNPQGDTEAFF
NA,TRBV11-3,TRBJ2-2,many,TGTGCCAGCAGCTTAGTTTCCTCCGGTGGCGGGGAGCTGTTTTTT,CASSLVSSGGGELFF
TRBD1,TRBV29-1,TRBJ2-1,few,TGCAGCGTTGAGAGGACAGGGGGCAATGAGCAGTTCTTC,CSVERTGGNEQFF
TRBD2,TRBV7-2,TRBJ2-1,many,TGTGCCAGCAGCTCCCGTCTTCTAGCGGGGGCCTACAATGAGCAGTTCTTC,CASSSRLLAGAYNEQFF
TRBD2,TRBV10-3,TRBJ2-3,many,TGTGCCATCAGTGGAGTTCGAGTGAGCCGACTAGCGGGGAATACGCAGTATTTT,CAISGVRVSRLAGNTQYF
NA,TRBV6-2/TRBV6-3,TRBJ2-2,NA,TGTGCCAGCAGTTATTTCCCCGGGGAGCTGTTTTTT,CASSYFPGELFF
TRBD2,TRBV11-2,TRBJ2-7,NA,TGTGCCAGCAGCGGTGGGCTAGCGGGGGTGGTGGAGCAGTACTTC,CASSGGLAGVVEQYF
TRBD1,TRBV3-1,TRBJ2-1,few,TGTGCCAGCAGCCATTATAGGGCAGGGGGTGATGAGCAGTTCTTC,CASSHYRAGGDEQFF
TRBD2,TRBV5-1,TRBJ2-7,few,TGCGCCAGCAGCTTAACCGGGACTAGGGGTGTTTCCTACGAGCAGTACTTC,CASSLTGTRGVSYEQYF
NA,TRBV20-1,TRBJ1-5,many,TGCAGTGCTAGACTCGGGACCCTCAATCAGCCCCAGCATTTT,CSARLGTLNQPQHF
TRBD2,TRBV7-2,TRBJ2-5,NA,TGTGCCAGCAGCTTAGGACTAGCGGGCGCGGCCCAGTACTTC,CASSLGLAGAAQYF
NA,TRBV4-3,TRBJ1-6,many,TGCGCCAGCAGCCAAGTTAATGGAGGATCACCCCTCCACTTT,CASSQVNGGSPLHF
NA,TRBV11-2,TRBJ1-1,many,TGTGCCAGCAGCTTAGATCGGGGGGCGGGCGAGGCTTTCTTT,CASSLDRGAGEAFF
TRBD2,TRBV6-4,TRBJ2-1,few,TGTGCCAGCAGTGACTCGACCCCGGGACTAGCGGGGGGGTTTTACAATGAGCAGTTCTTC,CASSDSTPGLAGGFYNEQFF
TRBD2,TRBV6-5,TRBJ2-7,NA,TGTGCCAGCAGTTATGGACTAGCGGGGACCATTACCTACGAGCAGTACTTC,CASSYGLAGTITYEQYF
NA,TRBV5-1,TRBJ2-7,many,TGCGCCAGCAGCTCGACGGTCTACGAGCAGTACTTC,CASSSTVYEQYF
TRBD1,TRBV28,TRBJ1-6,many,TGTGCCAGCAGTTTATCGGGACAGGGGGTGAATTCACCCCTCCACTTT,CASSLSGQGVNSPLHF
NA,TRBV20-1,TRBJ2-3,few,TGCAGTGGCGAGCGGAGGGATACGCAGTATTTT,CSGERRDTQYF
TRBD1,TRBV29-1,TRBJ1-1,NA,TGCAGCGTCCGGGGGCATAAAGGGGGCGATCCGGCTTTCTTT,CSVRGHKGGDPAFF
NA,TRBV4-3,TRBJ1-6,NA,TGCGCCAGCAGCCAAGTCCGGGGCGATTCACCCCTCCGCTTT,CASSQVRGDSPLRF
NA,TRBV4-3,TRBJ1-1,once,TGCGCCAGCAGCACCGACAGGACCACTGAAGCTTTCTTT,CASSTDRTTEAFF
NA,TRBV12-3/TRBV12-4,TRBJ2-3,few,TGTGCCAGCAGTTTTGACGGCACAGATACGCAGTATTTT,CASSFDGTDTQYF
NA,TRBV18,TRBJ1-2,many,TGTGCCAGCTCACCACTTCGACAGGAGTCTAACTATGGCTACACCTTC,CASSPLRQESNYGYTF
TRBD1,TRBV29-1,TRBJ2-1,NA,TGCAGCGTTGGGAGACAGGGAAGCTCCTACAATGAGCAGTTCTTC,CSVGRQGSSYNEQFF
NA,TRBV7-2,TRBJ1-5,many,TGTGCCAGCAGCTCCAGGGGTATAAGCAATCAGCCCCAGCATTTT,CASSSRGISNQPQHF
TRBD2,TRBV6-6,TRBJ2-5,many,TGTGCCAGCAGTTACTCGATTAGCGGGATACAAGAGACCCAGTACTTC,CASSYSISGIQETQYF
NA,TRBV12-3/TRBV12-4,TRBJ1-5,many,TGTGCCAGCAGTTTAGGTTACCCCGATCAGCCCCAGCATTTT,CASSLGYPDQPQHF
NA,TRBV6-1,TRBJ1-5,few,TGTGCCAGCAGTGATGTGTTTAGTCAGCCCCAGCATTTT,CASSDVFSQPQHF
NA,TRBV7-2,TRBJ1-2,NA,TGTGCCAGCAGCCCGGACGAAAACTATGGCTACACCTTC,CASSPDENYGYTF
TRBD2,TRBV28,TRBJ2-1,many,TGTGCCAGCAGTCCCGGGACTAGTGCCTACAATGAGCAGTTCTTC,CASSPGTSAYNEQFF
NA,TRBV11-3,TRBJ2-2,many,TGTGCCAGCAGCATCACCGGGGAGCTGTTTTTT,CASSITGELFF
NA,TRBV2,TRBJ1-2,many,TGTGCCAGCAGTGAAAGTCGGCCACGCTATGGCTACACCTTC,CASSESRPRYGYTF
NA,TRBV12-3/TRBV12-4,TRBJ1-2,few,TGTGCCAGCAGCAAAACGGACAGTTTTATGAGCTACACCTTC,CASSKTDSFMSYTF
NA,TRBV28,TRBJ2-2,many,TGTGCCAGCAGTTTAAGAAGTCCCCCGGGGCTGTTTTTT,CASSLRSPPGLFF
NA,TRBV6-5,TRBJ2-5,few,TGTGCCAGCAGGCCCGAATGGAGCAGGGCCCAAGAGACCCAGTACTTC,CASRPEWSRAQETQYF
TRBD2,TRBV9,TRBJ2-5,NA,TGTGCCAGCCATCCTGGACTAGCGGGACGAGAGACCCAGTACTTC,CASHPGLAGRETQYF
TRBD2,TRBV3-1,TRBJ2-5,NA,TGTGCCAGCAGCCAAGATCTCGGGACTAGAGGAGAGACCCAGTACTTC,CASSQDLGTRGETQYF
TRBD1,TRBV12-3/TRBV12-4,TRBJ2-2,NA,TGTGCCACAAACAGGGGCCGGAACACCGGGGAGCTGTTTTTT,CATNRGRNTGELFF
NA,TRBV7-9,TRBJ2-1,NA,TGTGCCAGCAGCTTAGCGGTAAACAATGAGCAGTTCTTC,CASSLAVNNEQFF
NA,TRBV6-6,TRBJ1-5,few,TGTGCCAGCGAGAGCCAAGGGGGTGCGGGCAATCAGCCCCAGCATTTT,CASESQGGAGNQPQHF
NA,TRBV6-2/TRBV6-3,TRBJ2-3,NA,TGTGCCAGCAGCCCAGGACATTCCACAGATACGCAGTATTTT,CASSPGHSTDTQYF
NA,TRBV10-2,TRBJ1-4,few,TGCGCCAGCAGCAGAGGTCTACAGGGACTAGATGAAAAACTGTTTTTT,CASSRGLQGLDEKLFF
TRBD2,TRBV5-1,TRBJ2-3,NA,TGCGCCAGTTCAGCGGGAGTGGGTACAGATACGCAGTATTTT,CASSAGVGTDTQYF
NA,TRBV20-1,TRBJ2-5,few,TGCAGCCTCCGGAGGACAGTTCAAGAGACCCAGTACTTC,CSLRRTVQETQYF
TRBD1,TRBV10-3,TRBJ2-5,NA,TGTGCCACCGGACAGGGGGAAGAGGAGACCCAGTACTTC,CATGQGEEETQYF
NA,TRBV19,TRBJ1-4,NA,TGTGCCACGAAAGAGGGGGTAACTAATGAAAAACTGTTTTTT,CATKEGVTNEKLFF
TRBD1,TRBV28,TRBJ1-2,NA,TGTGCCAGCAGTTTAGGACAGGACAACTATGGCTACACCTTC,CASSLGQDNYGYTF
NA,TRBV29-1,TRBJ2-2,NA,TGCAGCGCCGCCCTCGGAACCGGGGAGCTGTTTTTT,CSAALGTGELFF
NA,TRBV7-2,TRBJ1-1,NA,TGTGCCAGCAGCTTGCCCGGGTCACGAAAAGCTTTCTTT,CASSLPGSRKAFF